These 22 T cell receptor beta chains were all obtained from the same sample, sequenced in a study of T cell repertoires in cytomegalovirus infection. TCRdb reprocessed the reads via MiXCR and lists one record per CDR3 protein. The sample shows around 320,000 distinct CDR3 sequences, 9% to 9.5% of them seen only once. Sequenced material: PBMCs. All receptors derive from a human donor in good health (CMV status not recorded). Some clones in this sample may be carry-over from other donors' samples.

The chain uses TRBV29-1 and TRBJ2-1, with D possibly called TRBD1 or TRBD2 (5 bases each). Germline values: CDR1 SQVTM, CDR2 ANQGSEA. This CDR3 contains 13 residues. Trimming took 4 bases from V and 1 from J, leaving 8 bases between them. The CDR3 region is CSVGGSSYNEQFF. In nucleotides, the CDR3 is TGCAGCGTTGGGGGGAGTTCCTACAATGAGCAGTTCTTC.

The sample holds many counts of this clonotype. The chain has TRBV7-8 and TRBJ2-5; D is unresolved. V was pared by 4 bases and J by 5 bases, with 20 bases between. Per the germline V gene, CDR1 is SGHVS and CDR2 is FQNEAQ. The CDR3 runs 16 residues. The CDR3 sequence is CASSWRDSLTGETQYF. CDR3 DNA sequence: TGTGCCAGCAGCTGGCGTGACTCCTTAACCGGGGAGACCCAGTACTTC. The variable domain in full, completed from reference TRBV7-8 and TRBJ2-5, reads GAGVSQSPRYKVAKRGQDVALRCDPISGHVSLFWYQQALGQGPEFLTYFQNEAQLDKSGLPSDRFFAERPEGSVSTLKIQRTQQEDSAVYLCASSWRDSLTGETQYFGPGTRLLVL.

This clonotype was detected ten times or more. The rearrangement links TRBV28 to TRBJ1-2; D gene ambiguous. Trimming removed 7 bases from V and 5 bases from J, with 20 bases in between. This CDR3 comprises 15 residues. Germline loops: CDR1 MDHEN, CDR2 SYDVKM. Written as DNA, the CDR3 is TGTGCCAGCACTTCCGGAACCCGATCCGGGTATGGCTACACCTTC. This encodes CASTSGTRSGYGYTF.

There are many counts of this clonotype. V and J are TRBV7-2 and TRBJ1-5, with D hard to call. The CDR3 sequence is 12 residues long. V was clipped by 3 bases and J by 6 bases, with 6 bases between them. CDR1 and CDR2 (germline): SGHTA, FQGNSA. The DNA of the CDR3 is TGTGCCAGCAGCTTCCGTGGTCAGCCCCAGCATTTT. Its protein product is CASSFRGQPQHF.

At least ten counts were recorded for this clonotype. V usage is TRBV11-2 and J usage is TRBJ2-5, with 15 bases that match TRBD2. V was pared by 6 bases and J by 7 bases, with 9 bases of the junction left unmatched. Germline assignment: CDR1 SGHAT and CDR2 FQNNGV. This CDR3 is built from 16 residues. CDR3 DNA: TGTGCCAGCAGGAGCCCGGGGACTAGCGGGGGGTGGACCCAGTACTTC. Protein product: CASRSPGTSGGWTQYF.

This clonotype was recorded at least ten times. The chain joins TRBV7-9 to TRBJ1-3, with D possibly being TRBD1 (5 bases). Germline CDR1 is SEHNR and CDR2 is FQNEAQ (reference sequence). V shed 6 bases and J shed 0 bases, with 12 bases lying between them. The CDR3 spans 15 residues. The chain's CDR3 is CASRAGMSSGNTIYF. The DNA of the CDR3 is TGTGCCAGCAGAGCAGGGATGAGCTCTGGAAACACCATATATTTT.

This clonotype was seen ten or more times. This rearrangement joins TRBV4-3 to TRBJ2-7, with D perhaps TRBD2 (6 bases). V was cut by 4 bases and J by 2 bases, with 15 bases left in between. CDR1 LGHNA and CDR2 YSLEER come from the germline V gene. The CDR3 contains 15 residues. The CDR3, as DNA: TGCGCCAGCAGCCCCTCGGCGCGGGGAACCTACGAGCAGTACTTC. Its translation is CASSPSARGTYEQYF.

The table lists this clonotype with a few counts. The chain joins TRBV4-1 to TRBJ2-3, with D possibly being TRBD2 (6 bases). CDR1 is MGHRA and CDR2 is YSYEKL in the germline V gene. Trimming cost V 0 bases and J 4 bases, with 14 bases left between them. This CDR3 contains 16 residues. CDR3: CASSQDVGGGADTQYF. The CDR3 DNA follows: TGCGCCAGCAGCCAAGATGTGGGAGGCGGGGCAGATACGCAGTATTTT.

A few counts support this clonotype. The chain recombines TRBV28 with TRBJ1-1, with D maybe TRBD1 (5 bases). The CDR3 covers 13 residues. From germline, CDR1 is MDHEN and CDR2 SYDVKM. The V gene lost 3 bases and the J gene lost 6 bases, with 11 bases spanning the gap. CDR3 loop: CASSLFDSPEAFF. For the CDR3, the DNA is TGTGCCAGCAGTTTGTTTGACAGTCCTGAAGCTTTCTTT.

CDR3 sequence: CASSKQGVDYTF. Here the CDR3 DNA reads TGTGCCAGCAGCAAACAGGGAGTCGACTACACCTTC. The V gene is TRBV7-2, the J gene TRBJ1-2, with D possibly being TRBD1 (6 bases). Germline V gene sequence: CDR1 SGHTA, CDR2 FQGNSA. V lost 5 bases to trimming and J lost 10 bases, with 14 bases between them. This CDR3 has 12 residues.

This clonotype was seen repeatedly, ten times or more. J is TRBJ2-7 and V is TRBV7-8, with 7 nucleotides matching TRBD1. The J segment lost 9 bases and the V segment lost 1 base, leaving 0 bases of the junction unmatched. CDR1 and CDR2 from the germline V gene are SGHVS and FQNEAQ. CDR3 size: 11 residues. The CDR3 DNA reads as TGTGCCAGCAGCTTAGGACAGGGGCAGTACTTC. Protein product: CASSLGQGQYF.

This clonotype was counted at least ten times. J is TRBJ1-5 and V is TRBV7-2; D is unclear. Looked up from germline, CDR1 is SGHTA and CDR2 is FQGNSA. The CDR3 sequence is 12 residues long. Trimming removed 6 bases at V and 8 bases at J, with 11 bases between. This chain's CDR3 is CASSNRGKPQHF. CDR3 DNA: TGTGCCAGCAGTAACAGAGGGAAGCCCCAGCATTTT.

This clonotype was counted ten times or more. V usage is TRBV7-8 and J usage is TRBJ2-3, with 14 bases identical to TRBD2. The CDR3 is 19 residues long. CDR1 and CDR2 (germline): SGHVS, FQNEAQ. Trimming took 5 bases from V and 2 from J; bases not matched to a gene: 12. As DNA, the CDR3 is TGTGCCAGCAGCAGGACTAGCGGGGGGTTAATGTCGAACACAGATACGCAGTATTTT. Protein: CASSRTSGGLMSNTDTQYF. Supplemented by reference TRBV7-8 and TRBJ2-3, the full variable domain reads GAGVSQSPRYKVAKRGQDVALRCDPISGHVSLFWYQQALGQGPEFLTYFQNEAQLDKSGLPSDRFFAERPEGSVSTLKIQRTQQEDSAVYLCASSRTSGGLMSNTDTQYFGPGTRLTVL.

The rearrangement uses TRBV20-1 and TRBJ2-7; tentative D call: TRBD2 (5 bases). The CDR3 runs 16 residues. V lost 3 bases, J lost 0 bases, and 18 bases lay in between. CDR1 and CDR2 from the germline V gene are DFQATT and SNEGSKA (reference sequence). CDR3 sequence (DNA): TGCAGTGCTAGGGACGAGGGCGGGCTCCGCTCCTACGAGCAGTACTTC. Translating it yields CSARDEGGLRSYEQYF.

This clonotype has a handful of counts. The J gene is TRBJ1-1, the V gene TRBV18; 8 nucleotides match TRBD1. In germline, CDR1 is KGHSH, CDR2 LQKENI. Germline trimming cut 5 bases from V and 3 bases from J; bases unmatched to any gene: 5. CDR3 length: 14 amino acids. CDR3 sequence (DNA): TGTGCCAGCTCATTGCGGACAGGGTACACTGAAGCTTTCTTT. It yields the protein CASSLRTGYTEAFF.

This clonotype has a count of ten or more. The chain links TRBV4-1 to TRBJ2-1; D unresolved. Germline CDR1 is MGHRA and CDR2 is YSYEKL. The CDR3 length is 15 residues. V was shortened by 2 bases and J by 4 bases, with 12 bases between the two germline ends. CDR3 sequence (DNA): TGCGCCAGCAGCCAACCCCCTGCGAAATACAATGAGCAGTTCTTC. Translation gives CASSQPPAKYNEQFF.

This clonotype was picked up a small number of times. This rearrangement joins TRBV12-3 or TRBV12-4 to TRBJ2-7, with D perhaps TRBD1 (5 bases). Deletions cut 4 bases from V and 7 bases from J, with 11 bases between. The CDR3 length is 12 residues. CDR3 nucleotides: TGTGCCAGCAGTTCGGACATGGCAGAGCAGTACTTC. Amino acids: CASSSDMAEQYF.

A few counts support this clonotype. The V gene is TRBV12-3 or TRBV12-4, the J gene TRBJ1-1; D is possibly TRBD1 (6 bases). V gave up 0 bases and J gave up 6 bases, with 11 bases separating them. CDR3 length: 14 residues. The DNA of the CDR3 is TGTGCCAGCAGTTTAGCGGGGGCCCGACCTGAAGCTTTCTTT. It is translated as CASSLAGARPEAFF.

This chain uses TRBV28 with TRBJ1-2; no clear D. V dropped 3 bases and J dropped 0 bases, with 11 bases sitting between them. The CDR3 is made up of 15 amino acids. In germline, CDR1 is MDHEN, CDR2 SYDVKM. As DNA, the CDR3 is TGTGCCAGCAGTTTTGCTTTCAGTCCTAACTATGGCTACACCTTC. Its protein is CASSFAFSPNYGYTF.

This clonotype has just a few counts. The chain uses TRBV7-2 and TRBJ2-1; D is perhaps TRBD2 (6 bases). With 0 bases removed from V and 10 bases from J, the gap between germline ends came to 10 bases. In germline, CDR1 is SGHTA, CDR2 FQGNSA. The CDR3 covers 13 residues. The CDR3 protein is CASSLALGGEQFF. In DNA, the CDR3 is TGTGCCAGCAGCTTAGCGCTGGGAGGAGAGCAGTTCTTC.

This clonotype occurred many times. DNA for the CDR3: TGTGCCAGCAGCCAAGATGAAGGAGCCGGGACAGGGGTTCCGCAAGAGACCCAGTACTTC. Protein: CASSQDEGAGTGVPQETQYF. V usage is TRBV14 and J usage is TRBJ2-5, with 10 bases aligning to TRBD1. The CDR3 is 20 residues long. Germline assignment: CDR1 SGHDN and CDR2 FVKESK. The trim removed 0 bases at V and 2 bases at J, leaving 15 bases unmatched.

The chain combines TRBV20-1 with TRBJ1-2, with 10 bases fitting TRBD1. The V and J ends lost 2 bases and 8 bases, in that order; junction bases with no gene match: 8. CDR1 DFQATT and CDR2 SNEGSKA come from the germline V gene (reference sequence). The CDR3 has 14 residues. The DNA for the CDR3 is TGCAGTGCTAGAACCGGGACAGGGGACGGCGGCTACACCTTC. The encoded protein is CSARTGTGDGGYTF.